These T cell receptor beta chains were read from a single sample in a study of T cell responses to AZD1222 COVID-19 vaccine. Clones were sequenced by immunoSEQ multiplex PCR, and TCRdb holds only the in-frame ones, with some missing. The profile shows over 100,000 clones, 80% to 95% of them singletons. Sequenced material: peripheral blood, taken on day 0 of AZD1222 vaccination. The receptor source for this set is an adult in good health. Each CDR3 is given with its conserved first and last residue. D genes are given only for firm matches. Clone size is shown for a subset of rows, as once, few, many or a class of expanded clone.

j_call: TRBJ2-7; clone_size: few; d_call: -; v_call: TRBV18; cdr3_aa: CASSPGANYEQYF; cdr3_nt: TGTGCCAGCTCACCAGGGGCCAACTACGAGCAGTACTTC
j_call: TRBJ2-7; clone_size: -; d_call: -; v_call: TRBV28; cdr3_aa: CASTSRGTYEQYF; cdr3_nt: TGTGCCAGCACCTCCAGGGGAACCTACGAGCAGTACTTC
j_call: TRBJ2-1; clone_size: once; d_call: -; v_call: TRBV19; cdr3_aa: CASSRTGSRGSLGNEQFF; cdr3_nt: TGTGCCAGTAGTAGAACAGGTTCACGGGGGTCACTGGGTAATGAGCAGTTCTTC
j_call: TRBJ2-3; clone_size: -; d_call: TRBD2; v_call: TRBV6-2/TRBV6-3; cdr3_aa: CASSYSGLAGGITDTQYF; cdr3_nt: TGTGCCAGCAGTTACTCGGGTCTAGCGGGGGGCATCACAGATACGCAGTATTTT
j_call: TRBJ2-4; clone_size: once; d_call: TRBD2; v_call: TRBV7-8; cdr3_aa: CASSLGVAGAARAKNIQYF; cdr3_nt: TGTGCCAGCAGCTTAGGGGTAGCGGGGGCCGCAAGGGCCAAAAACATTCAGTACTTC
j_call: TRBJ2-4; clone_size: -; d_call: TRBD2; v_call: TRBV7-8; cdr3_aa: CASSLAFTDTSGGADWDIQYF; cdr3_nt: TGTGCCAGCAGCTTAGCCTTCACTGACACTAGCGGGGGGGCGGATTGGGACATTCAGTACTTC
j_call: TRBJ1-4; clone_size: -; d_call: TRBD1; v_call: TRBV5-4; cdr3_aa: CASSRTGTANEKLFF; cdr3_nt: TGTGCCAGCAGTCGAACCGGGACAGCTAATGAAAAACTGTTTTTT
j_call: TRBJ2-7; clone_size: once; d_call: TRBD1; v_call: TRBV6-5; cdr3_aa: CASTGTGNYEQYF; cdr3_nt: TGTGCCAGCACCGGGACAGGGAACTACGAGCAGTACTTC
j_call: TRBJ1-1; clone_size: -; d_call: TRBD1; v_call: TRBV10-3; cdr3_aa: CAISESDRSNAFF; cdr3_nt: TGTGCCATCAGTGAGTCGGACAGGTCTAACGCTTTCTTT
j_call: TRBJ1-1; clone_size: -; d_call: TRBD1; v_call: TRBV9; cdr3_aa: CASSVTGGTLNTEAFF; cdr3_nt: TGTGCCAGCAGCGTTACAGGGGGCACATTGAACACTGAAGCTTTCTTT
j_call: TRBJ2-7; clone_size: few; d_call: -; v_call: TRBV5-6; cdr3_aa: CASSVALFEQYF; cdr3_nt: TGTGCCAGCAGCGTGGCCCTTTTTGAGCAGTACTTC
j_call: TRBJ2-3; clone_size: -; d_call: TRBD2; v_call: TRBV11-2; cdr3_aa: CASSPRGGGDTQYF; cdr3_nt: TGTGCCAGCAGCCCCCGCGGGGGGGGAGATACGCAGTATTTT
j_call: TRBJ2-3; clone_size: -; d_call: TRBD2; v_call: TRBV19; cdr3_aa: CASSSGGAADTQYF; cdr3_nt: TGTGCCAGCTCTAGCGGGGGGGCCGCAGATACGCAGTATTTT
j_call: TRBJ2-2; clone_size: -; d_call: -; v_call: TRBV6-5; cdr3_aa: CASSYLDYTGELFF; cdr3_nt: TGTGCCAGCAGTTACTTAGATTACACCGGGGAGCTGTTTTTT
j_call: TRBJ1-5; clone_size: -; d_call: -; v_call: TRBV10-3; cdr3_aa: CAISEGQMSNQPQHF; cdr3_nt: TGTGCCATCAGTGAAGGACAAATGAGCAATCAGCCCCAGCATTTT
j_call: TRBJ1-5; clone_size: -; d_call: -; v_call: TRBV30; cdr3_aa: CAWGRDSNQPQHF; cdr3_nt: TGTGCCTGGGGCAGAGATTCCAATCAGCCCCAGCATTTT
j_call: TRBJ1-4; clone_size: -; d_call: -; v_call: TRBV12-5; cdr3_aa: CASGIQGFEEKLFF; cdr3_nt: TGTGCTAGTGGCATTCAGGGTTTTGAGGAAAAACTGTTTTTT
j_call: TRBJ2-3; clone_size: -; d_call: TRBD2; v_call: TRBV5-1; cdr3_aa: CASSPGLAGSTDTQYF; cdr3_nt: TGCGCCAGCAGCCCCGGCCTAGCGGGGAGCACAGATACGCAGTATTTT
j_call: TRBJ1-1; clone_size: -; d_call: -; v_call: TRBV30; cdr3_aa: CAWSVAPMGNTEAFF; cdr3_nt: TGTGCCTGGAGTGTAGCCCCGATGGGCAACACTGAAGCTTTCTTT
j_call: TRBJ2-3; clone_size: -; d_call: -; v_call: TRBV18; cdr3_aa: CASSRDTTDTQYF; cdr3_nt: TGTGCCAGCTCACGGGACACTACAGATACGCAGTATTTT
j_call: TRBJ1-6; clone_size: -; d_call: -; v_call: TRBV2; cdr3_aa: CASSEARADGSPLHF; cdr3_nt: TGTGCCAGCAGTGAAGCGAGGGCAGATGGTTCACCCCTCCACTTT
j_call: TRBJ1-1; clone_size: -; d_call: -; v_call: TRBV4-1; cdr3_aa: CASSASGQYVTEAFF; cdr3_nt: TGCGCCAGCAGCGCATCTGGACAGTATGTCACTGAAGCTTTCTTT
j_call: TRBJ1-2; clone_size: -; d_call: TRBD1; v_call: TRBV18; cdr3_aa: CASSPTGHRGHYGYTF; cdr3_nt: TGTGCCAGCTCACCCACCGGCCACAGGGGCCACTATGGCTACACCTTC
j_call: TRBJ2-7; clone_size: -; d_call: -; v_call: TRBV4-3; cdr3_aa: CASSQEPRTYEQYF; cdr3_nt: TGCGCCAGCAGCCAAGAACCGCGTACCTACGAGCAGTACTTC
j_call: TRBJ1-2; clone_size: -; d_call: -; v_call: TRBV3-1/TRBV3-2; cdr3_aa: CASSQDGRNLGGYTF; cdr3_nt: TGTGCCAGCAGCCAAGACGGGCGAAATTTGGGGGGCTACACCTTC
j_call: TRBJ1-6; clone_size: -; d_call: -; v_call: TRBV6-2/TRBV6-3; cdr3_aa: CASSPDRTSYNSPLHF; cdr3_nt: TGTGCCAGCAGCCCCGACAGGACTTCTTATAATTCACCCCTCCACTTT
j_call: TRBJ2-1; clone_size: once; d_call: -; v_call: TRBV30; cdr3_aa: CAWAKQDYNEQFF; cdr3_nt: TGTGCCTGGGCGAAACAAGACTACAATGAGCAGTTCTTC
j_call: TRBJ2-1; clone_size: -; d_call: TRBD2; v_call: TRBV18; cdr3_aa: CASSRLRTSGGAYNEQFF; cdr3_nt: TGTGCCAGCTCACGACTAAGGACTAGCGGGGGGGCTTACAATGAGCAGTTCTTC
j_call: TRBJ1-2; clone_size: -; d_call: -; v_call: TRBV30; cdr3_aa: CAWDRLNYGYTF; cdr3_nt: TGTGCCTGGGACAGGTTAAACTATGGCTACACCTTC
j_call: TRBJ1-5; clone_size: -; d_call: -; v_call: TRBV7-6; cdr3_aa: CASSAGQWEPQHF; cdr3_nt: TGTGCCAGCAGCGCTGGACAGTGGGAGCCCCAGCATTTT
j_call: TRBJ2-1; clone_size: -; d_call: TRBD2; v_call: TRBV3-1/TRBV3-2; cdr3_aa: CASSQPSGAYNEQFF; cdr3_nt: TGTGCCAGCAGCCAACCTAGCGGGGCCTACAATGAGCAGTTCTTC
j_call: TRBJ1-2; clone_size: -; d_call: -; v_call: TRBV2; cdr3_aa: CASRGLDTHYGYTF; cdr3_nt: TGTGCCAGCAGGGGGCTGGACACCCACTATGGCTACACCTTC
j_call: TRBJ2-2; clone_size: -; d_call: -; v_call: TRBV7-2; cdr3_aa: CASSLLGFTGELFF; cdr3_nt: TGTGCCAGCAGCTTGTTAGGGTTCACCGGGGAGCTGTTTTTT
j_call: TRBJ2-2; clone_size: -; d_call: TRBD2; v_call: TRBV7-9; cdr3_aa: CASSATSGNTGELFF; cdr3_nt: TGTGCCAGCAGCGCGACTAGCGGGAACACCGGGGAGCTGTTTTTT
j_call: TRBJ1-2; clone_size: -; d_call: -; v_call: TRBV5-4; cdr3_aa: CASSPLGVGGPNYGYTF; cdr3_nt: TGTGCCAGCAGCCCCCTCGGCGTTGGGGGGCCTAACTATGGCTACACCTTC
j_call: TRBJ1-2; clone_size: once; d_call: -; v_call: TRBV6-5; cdr3_aa: CASSYSEGRGGYTF; cdr3_nt: TGTGCCAGCAGTTACTCGGAGGGTAGGGGTGGCTACACCTTC
j_call: TRBJ2-5; clone_size: -; d_call: -; v_call: TRBV7-2; cdr3_aa: CASSPPAPRGTQYF; cdr3_nt: TGTGCCAGCAGCCCACCGGCCCCGCGGGGGACCCAGTACTTC
j_call: TRBJ2-7; clone_size: -; d_call: TRBD1; v_call: TRBV7-9; cdr3_aa: CASRQPGGGEQYF; cdr3_nt: TGTGCCAGCAGACAACCAGGGGGCGGCGAGCAGTACTTC
j_call: TRBJ2-3; clone_size: -; d_call: -; v_call: TRBV2; cdr3_aa: CASSGGGELTDTQYF; cdr3_nt: TGTGCCAGCAGTGGGGGCGGGGAGCTGACAGATACGCAGTATTTT
j_call: TRBJ1-6; clone_size: -; d_call: -; v_call: TRBV5-5; cdr3_aa: CASSLNPGKSPLHF; cdr3_nt: TGTGCCAGCAGCTTGAATCCAGGGAAATCACCCCTCCACTTT
j_call: TRBJ1-1; clone_size: -; d_call: -; v_call: TRBV6-5; cdr3_aa: CASSPTRRNTEAFF; cdr3_nt: TGTGCCAGCAGTCCCACTCGGAGGAACACTGAAGCTTTCTTT
j_call: TRBJ2-2; clone_size: few; d_call: TRBD1; v_call: TRBV5-5; cdr3_aa: CASSSTGGAGTGELFF; cdr3_nt: TGTGCCAGCAGCTCGACAGGGGGCGCGGGCACCGGGGAGCTGTTTTTT
j_call: TRBJ1-1; clone_size: -; d_call: -; v_call: TRBV9; cdr3_aa: CASSVGGQGTEAFF; cdr3_nt: TGTGCCAGCAGCGTAGGGGGGCAGGGCACTGAAGCTTTCTTT
j_call: TRBJ2-5; clone_size: -; d_call: -; v_call: TRBV9; cdr3_aa: CASSVDSGVGVKETQYF; cdr3_nt: TGTGCCAGCAGCGTAGATTCTGGAGTGGGGGTAAAAGAGACCCAGTACTTC
j_call: TRBJ2-7; clone_size: -; d_call: TRBD1; v_call: TRBV15; cdr3_aa: CATSRDPGTGSEQYF; cdr3_nt: TGTGCCACCAGCAGAGACCCAGGGACAGGCTCCGAGCAGTACTTC
j_call: TRBJ2-3; clone_size: once; d_call: TRBD2; v_call: TRBV29-1; cdr3_aa: CSVPPLTSGGAGTDTQYF; cdr3_nt: TGCAGCGTCCCGCCCTTAACTAGCGGGGGGGCCGGCACAGATACGCAGTATTTT
j_call: TRBJ2-1; clone_size: -; d_call: TRBD1; v_call: TRBV19; cdr3_aa: CASTHTDRGRRNNEQFF; cdr3_nt: TGTGCCAGTACTCACACCGACAGGGGGCGGAGAAACAATGAGCAGTTCTTC
j_call: TRBJ2-7; clone_size: -; d_call: -; v_call: TRBV19; cdr3_aa: CASNWQQSSYEQYF; cdr3_nt: TGTGCCAGTAATTGGCAGCAGAGCTCCTACGAGCAGTACTTC
j_call: TRBJ2-7; clone_size: -; d_call: TRBD2; v_call: TRBV6-2/TRBV6-3; cdr3_aa: CASSYSLSGGGVPYEQYF; cdr3_nt: TGTGCCAGCAGTTACTCGCTATCCGGCGGGGGGGTTCCCTACGAGCAGTACTTC
j_call: TRBJ1-3; clone_size: once; d_call: -; v_call: TRBV9; cdr3_aa: CASSVAETGNTIYF; cdr3_nt: TGTGCCAGCAGCGTAGCAGAAACTGGAAACACCATATATTTT
j_call: TRBJ2-5; clone_size: -; d_call: TRBD1; v_call: TRBV6-2/TRBV6-3; cdr3_aa: CASSSAGGTGDQETQYF; cdr3_nt: TGTGCCAGCAGTTCCGCTGGGGGGACAGGCGACCAAGAGACCCAGTACTTC
j_call: TRBJ1-1; clone_size: -; d_call: -; v_call: TRBV6-5; cdr3_aa: CASNTRGRTEAFF; cdr3_nt: TGTGCCAGCAACACGAGGGGGAGGACTGAAGCTTTCTTT
j_call: TRBJ2-3; clone_size: -; d_call: TRBD1; v_call: TRBV2; cdr3_aa: CASGPLRDRGTDTQYF; cdr3_nt: TGTGCCAGCGGACCCCTCCGGGACAGGGGCACAGATACGCAGTATTTT
j_call: TRBJ1-1; clone_size: -; d_call: -; v_call: TRBV4-3; cdr3_aa: CASSLHHLRTENTEAFF; cdr3_nt: TGCGCCAGCAGCCTCCATCACCTCCGGACAGAGAACACTGAAGCTTTCTTT
j_call: TRBJ1-5; clone_size: -; d_call: -; v_call: TRBV18; cdr3_aa: CASSPGSPGLNQPQHF; cdr3_nt: TGTGCCAGCTCACCAGGATCACCAGGACTAAATCAGCCCCAGCATTTT